Presented here are 26 T cell receptor beta chains from one specimen sequenced in a study of vaccination and CD4 T cells after COVID-19. The assay that was used to sequence DNA from cultured CD4+ T cells was the Oncomine TCR Beta short-read assay. TCRdb re-called the PCR reads with MiXCR, one entry per CDR3 protein. The sample yields about 21,000 distinct CDR3 sequences, roughly 40% seen once. Sample time point: late sampling 161 to 241 days after vaccination in a few convalescent patients. Treatment here: roughly 11-day PBMC culture with coronavirus spike peptide pools or control peptides (ViraFEST assay). No cognate antigen is known for these TCRs. The sample was CD4+ T cells from blood, cultured in vitro, taken about 7 months after SARS-CoV-2 vaccination. All receptors come from a human donor who had recovered from COVID-19.

The chain combines TRBV29-1 with TRBJ2-3, with a possible D match to TRBD2 (6 bases). There are 15 residues in the CDR3. The germline gives CDR1 SQVTM, CDR2 ANQGSEA. V was pared by 6 bases and J by 1 base, with 17 bases between. CDR3 nucleotide sequence: TGCAGCGTGCCTGGGGGGAGTAGCGGCACAGATACGCAGTATTTT. Its translation: CSVPGGSSGTDTQYF.

J is TRBJ2-5 and V is TRBV10-3; 8 bases agree with TRBD1. Germline V gene data show CDR1 as ENHRY and CDR2 as SYGVKD. The CDR3 loop spans 16 amino acids. V was clipped by 6 bases and J by 4 bases; unmatched bases: 13. The CDR3 spells CAISQGARSTGETQYF. DNA for the CDR3: TGTGCCATCAGCCAGGGGGCCCGGTCCACGGGAGAGACCCAGTACTTC.

This clonotype was detected a few times. The chain links TRBV28 to TRBJ2-5; 7 bases align to TRBD1. The germline V gene has CDR1 MDHEN and CDR2 SYDVKM. The CDR3 contains 15 residues. Trimming cost V 4 bases and J 5 bases; bases outside gene matches: 10. The CDR3, as DNA: TGTGCCAGCAGTTCCCCTGACAGGGAGCTGGAGACCCAGTACTTC. It yields the protein CASSSPDRELETQYF. The variable domain in full, with the rest retrieved from reference TRBV28 and TRBJ2-5, is DVKVTQSSRYLVKRTGEKVFLECVQDMDHENMFWYRQDPGLGLRLIYFSYDVKMKEKGDIPEGYSVSREKKERFSLILESASTNQTSMYLCASSSPDRELETQYFGPGTRLLVL.

This clonotype appeared a few times. The chain employs TRBV15 and TRBJ2-7; perhaps TRBD2 as D (5 bases). This CDR3 region has 15 residues. V lost 0 bases to trimming and J lost 7 bases, with 16 bases between them. Germline V CDR1 and CDR2: LNHNV, YYDKDF (reference sequence). The CDR3 region has the DNA TGTGCCACCAGCAGAGATACGGCCCCCGAGGGTGAGCAGTACTTC. Residues: CATSRDTAPEGEQYF.

This clonotype was seen a handful of times. The V call is TRBV6-2 or TRBV6-3, the J call TRBJ1-5, with D maybe TRBD1 (5 bases). CDR3 length: 12 residues. Trimming pared 10 bases from V and 7 bases from J, leaving 14 bases between. Per the germline V gene, CDR1 is MNHEY and CDR2 is SVGEGT. The CDR3 DNA reads TGTGCCATCCGGGACGCGGGGCAGCCCCAGCATTTT. This translates into CAIRDAGQPQHF.

The chain joins TRBV29-1 to TRBJ2-7; 7 bases are shared with TRBD2. This CDR3 spans 13 amino acids. With 7 bases clipped from V and 3 bases from J, the junction kept 9 bases outside the gene matches. Per the germline V gene, CDR1 is SQVTM and CDR2 is ANQGSEA. The CDR3 reads CSGSSGPHYEQYF. The CDR3 DNA reads TGCAGCGGTTCTAGCGGCCCTCACTACGAGCAGTACTTC.

This chain links TRBV28 with TRBJ2-5; the D is unclear. In germline, CDR1 is MDHEN, CDR2 SYDVKM. The V gene lost 5 bases and the J gene lost 7 bases, with 17 bases spanning the gap. This CDR3 contains 14 residues. CDR3 DNA: TGTGCCAGCAGTAATGAAAAGTTTATTGGGACCCAGTACTTC. This sequence encodes CASSNEKFIGTQYF.

Only a few counts were recorded for this clonotype. The rearrangement joins TRBV20-1 to TRBJ2-3; 8 nucleotides line up with TRBD2. This CDR3 has 14 amino acids. Germline values: CDR1 DFQATT, CDR2 SNEGSKA (reference sequence). V was pared by 6 bases and J by 1 base, with 6 bases of the junction left unmatched. For the CDR3, the DNA is TGCAGTGCCATTAGCGGGACCCGCACAGATACGCAGTATTTT. Translation: CSAISGTRTDTQYF.

This clonotype was detected a few times. The V gene is TRBV20-1, the J gene TRBJ2-7, with TRBD1 matching 9 bases. The trim removed 3 bases at V and 2 bases at J, leaving 8 bases unmatched. This CDR3 is built from 15 residues. Germline CDR1 and CDR2: DFQATT and SNEGSKA (reference sequence). The CDR3 DNA reads as TGCAGTGCTAGTTCTTTGGACAGGGGAGCCTACGAGCAGTACTTC. Residues: CSASSLDRGAYEQYF.

The V call is TRBV19, the J call TRBJ1-5; D call uncertain. The CDR3 has 14 amino acids. Looked up from germline, CDR1 is LNHDA and CDR2 is SQIVND (reference sequence). Trimming took 7 bases from V and 0 from J, leaving 10 bases between them. The CDR3 loop is CASKVQLSNQPQHF. The CDR3 DNA follows: TGTGCCAGTAAAGTACAGCTTAGCAATCAGCCCCAGCATTTT.

This chain joins TRBV7-2 and TRBJ2-1, with no clear D. The CDR3 is made up of 15 amino acids. V was shortened by 5 bases and J by 0 bases, with 11 bases between the two germline ends. Germline values: CDR1 SGHTA, CDR2 FQGNSA. The DNA of the CDR3 is TGTGCCAGCAGCCCCTCGTCGGGCTCCTACAATGAGCAGTTCTTC. Its protein product is CASSPSSGSYNEQFF.

This clonotype was counted only a few times. The gene calls are TRBV7-2 and TRBJ2-3, with a tentative D call TRBD1 (5 bases). Germline V gene lookup returns CDR1 SGHTA and CDR2 FQGNSA. V shed 1 base and J shed 5 bases, with 7 bases lying between them. The CDR3 is 13 residues long. This chain's CDR3 is CASSLDRGDTQYF. The CDR3 DNA reads TGTGCCAGCAGCTTAGATAGGGGAGATACGCAGTATTTT.

This clonotype was detected a few times. V and J are TRBV6-1 and TRBJ1-1; the match to TRBD1 covers 8 bases. Germline CDR1 is MNHNS and CDR2 is SASEGT. V dropped 6 bases and J dropped 3; count of bases not matched to a gene: 6. CDR3 length equals 14 residues. The CDR3 bases are TGTGCCAGCAGGAGGACAGGGAGGGACACTGAAGCTTTCTTT. Translation: CASRRTGRDTEAFF.

The V gene is TRBV20-1, the J gene TRBJ1-5, with D maybe TRBD1 (6 bases). CDR1 DFQATT and CDR2 SNEGSKA come from the germline V gene (reference sequence). V was cut by 2 bases and J by 1 base, with 9 bases left in between. This CDR3 spans 14 amino acids. CDR3 amino acids: CSARRGASNQPQHF. CDR3 coding DNA: TGCAGTGCTAGAAGGGGGGCGAGCAATCAGCCCCAGCATTTT.

V usage is TRBV6-1 and J usage is TRBJ2-3; 7 nucleotides match TRBD1. This CDR3 spans 14 amino acids. V dropped 4 bases and J dropped 6; count of bases not matched to a gene: 7. The V gene's germline CDR1 is MNHNS and CDR2 SASEGT. CDR3: CASSVRQGADTQYF. The CDR3 bases are TGTGCCAGCAGTGTACGACAGGGCGCGGATACGCAGTATTTT.

The V and J genes are TRBV4-2 and TRBJ2-6, with D hard to call. The CDR3 spans 18 residues. Trimming took 0 bases from V and 4 from J, leaving 16 bases between them. In germline, CDR1 is LGHNA, CDR2 YNFKEQ. The CDR3 is CASSQEAAQASGANVLTF. The CDR3 region has the DNA TGTGCCAGCAGCCAAGAGGCGGCCCAAGCGTCCGGGGCCAACGTCCTGACTTTC.

The table lists this clonotype with a few counts. The chain is built from TRBV7-2 and TRBJ2-1; a weak D match, TRBD2 (5 bases). The CDR3 sequence is 17 residues long. The ends were cut back, 1 base at V and 0 bases at J, with 13 bases in the middle. Germline CDR1 and CDR2: SGHTA and FQGNSA. The CDR3 DNA reads as TGTGCCAGCAGCTTAGGGCCCCGGAGGAGCTCCTACAATGAGCAGTTCTTC. It encodes CASSLGPRRSSYNEQFF.

V and J are TRBV6-5 and TRBJ2-1, with 11 nucleotides matching TRBD2. From germline, CDR1 is MNHEY and CDR2 SVGAGI. J was trimmed by 7 bases and V by 2 bases; bases with no gene match: 10. CDR3 length: 17 residues. The DNA of the CDR3 is TGTGCCAGCAGTTACACTTTGGGTTCTAGCGGGAGGAATGAGCAGTTCTTC. As protein: CASSYTLGSSGRNEQFF.

The chain recombines TRBV6-2 or TRBV6-3 with TRBJ2-1; the D is unclear. Looked up from germline, CDR1 is MNHEY and CDR2 is SVGEGT. This CDR3 has 16 residues. Trimming shortened V by 5 bases and J by 0 bases, and 14 bases separated the two germline ends. CDR3 loop: CASSRATHSSYNEQFF. The CDR3 DNA follows: TGTGCCAGCAGTAGAGCAACCCACAGCTCCTACAATGAGCAGTTCTTC.

This chain uses TRBV6-2 or TRBV6-3 with TRBJ1-3; D unclear. The germline V and J ends were trimmed by 2 bases and 0 bases, with 2 bases remaining between them. The CDR3 covers 13 residues. Germline V CDR1 and CDR2: MNHEY, SVGEGT. As DNA, the CDR3 is TGTGCCAGCAGTTACAGCTCTGGAAACACCATATATTTT. The encoded protein is CASSYSSGNTIYF.

The chain employs TRBV29-1 and TRBJ2-7; D could derive from TRBD1 or TRBD2 (5 bases each). Per the germline V gene, CDR1 is SQVTM and CDR2 is ANQGSEA. The germline V and J ends were trimmed by 3 bases and 9 bases, with 24 bases remaining between them. The CDR3 is 15 amino acids. CDR3 sequence (DNA): TGCAGCGTTGAGGGGGTCGGATCAGGGTTTTCGGGGCAGTACTTC. Translating gives CSVEGVGSGFSGQYF.

This clonotype was observed a few times. The chain combines TRBV28 with TRBJ2-1, with 8 bases aligning to TRBD2. V lost 5 bases to trimming and J lost 9 bases; unmatched junction nucleotides: 24. Germline V CDR1 and CDR2: MDHEN, SYDVKM. The CDR3 loop spans 19 amino acids. For the CDR3, the DNA is TGTGCCAGCAGTCTGACCTTTGGGAGCGGGAGAGGGTGGGGTGGTGAGCAGTTCTTC. Residues: CASSLTFGSGRGWGGEQFF.

This rearrangement joins TRBV20-1 to TRBJ2-1, with D unresolved. V gave up 5 bases and J gave up 5 bases, with 4 bases separating them. Per germline, CDR1 DFQATT and CDR2 SNEGSKA (reference sequence). This CDR3 has 10 residues. Written as DNA, the CDR3 is TGCAGTGCTTTAGACAATGAGCAGTTCTTC. This gives the protein CSALDNEQFF.

The chain combines TRBV28 with TRBJ1-5; perhaps TRBD1 as D (5 bases). Per germline, CDR1 MDHEN and CDR2 SYDVKM. This CDR3 is 17 amino acids long. V was clipped by 3 bases and J by 0 bases, with 15 bases between them. In DNA form, the CDR3 reads TGTGCCAGCAGTTTTAGAGGGGCGCGGGATAGCAATCAGCCCCAGCATTTT. The encoded protein is CASSFRGARDSNQPQHF.

This clonotype was picked up a small number of times. The chain is built from TRBV28 and TRBJ2-7; no clear D gene. V shed 7 bases and J shed 4 bases, with 8 bases lying between them. CDR1 is MDHEN, CDR2 SYDVKM, per germline. The CDR3 spans 11 residues. CDR3 DNA sequence: TGTGCCAGCACTTTGGGTTACGAGCAGTACTTC. Its translation: CASTLGYEQYF.

This chain connects TRBV6-1 to TRBJ2-7; TRBD1 might be the D (6 bases). Germline V gives CDR1 MNHNS, CDR2 SASEGT. CDR3 length: 14 residues. The V and J ends lost 5 bases and 0 bases respectively, with 11 bases between them. In nucleotides, the CDR3 is TGTGCCAGCAGTATACTAGGGGGCTCCTACGAGCAGTACTTC. Amino acids: CASSILGGSYEQYF.